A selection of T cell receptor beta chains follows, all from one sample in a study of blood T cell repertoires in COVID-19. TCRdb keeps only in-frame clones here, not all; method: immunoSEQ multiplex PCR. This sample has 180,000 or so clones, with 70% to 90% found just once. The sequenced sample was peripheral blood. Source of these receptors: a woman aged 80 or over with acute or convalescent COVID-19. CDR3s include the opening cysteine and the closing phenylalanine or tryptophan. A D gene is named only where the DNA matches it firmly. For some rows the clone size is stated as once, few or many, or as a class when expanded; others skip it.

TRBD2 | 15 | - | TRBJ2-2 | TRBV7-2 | TGTGCCAGCAGCTTAGTGCCTAGCGGGCTCGGGGAGCTGTTTTTT | CASSLVPSGLGELFF
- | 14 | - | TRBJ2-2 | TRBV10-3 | TGTGCCGCTCTCGGCGGCGGGCGGAGCGGGGAGCTGTTTTTT | CAALGGGRSGELFF
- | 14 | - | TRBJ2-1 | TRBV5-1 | TGCGCCAGCAGCTTAGGCGTTGGAGATGATGAGCAGTTCTTC | CASSLGVGDDEQFF
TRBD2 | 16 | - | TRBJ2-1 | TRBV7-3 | TGTGCCAGCAGCTTCTTAGCGGGCCTCTCCTACAATGAGCAGTTCTTC | CASSFLAGLSYNEQFF
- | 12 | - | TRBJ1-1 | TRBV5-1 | TGCGCCAGCAGCGAGGGGGTCGCTGAAGCTTTCTTT | CASSEGVAEAFF
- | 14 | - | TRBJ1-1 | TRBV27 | TGTGCCAGCATGTTATGGGGCCGGAACACTGAAGCTTTCTTT | CASMLWGRNTEAFF
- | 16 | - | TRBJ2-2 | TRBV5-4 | TGTGCCAGCAGCGCCAAGCAGGGGAAGGACACCGGGGAGCTGTTTTTT | CASSAKQGKDTGELFF
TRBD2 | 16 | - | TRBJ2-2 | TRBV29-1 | TGCAGCCCAGGACTAGCGGGAGATTCGGGGACCGGGGAGCTGTTTTTT | CSPGLAGDSGTGELFF
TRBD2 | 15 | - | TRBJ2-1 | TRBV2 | TGTGCCAGCAACGAGCGGGAACTATCCTACAATGAGCAGTTCTTC | CASNERELSYNEQFF
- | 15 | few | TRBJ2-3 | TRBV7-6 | TGTGCCAGCAGCTGGGCGGGATCTAGCACAGATACGCAGTATTTT | CASSWAGSSTDTQYF
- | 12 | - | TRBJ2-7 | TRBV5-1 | TGCGCCAGCAGCTCTATGGACAGCGAGCAGTACTTC | CASSSMDSEQYF
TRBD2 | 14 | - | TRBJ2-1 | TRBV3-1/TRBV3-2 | TGTGCCAGCAGCCCTCGATTAGCGGGAGTTTCGCAGTTCTTC | CASSPRLAGVSQFF
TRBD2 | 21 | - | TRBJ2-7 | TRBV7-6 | TGTGCCAGCAGCCCAGTAGGTCTGGGGGTAACGGGGGGACCTCACTCCTACGAGCAGTACTTC | CASSPVGLGVTGGPHSYEQYF
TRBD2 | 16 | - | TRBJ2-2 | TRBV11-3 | TGTGCCAGCAGCCCGGGAGGGGGTACGAACACCGGGGAGCTGTTTTTT | CASSPGGGTNTGELFF
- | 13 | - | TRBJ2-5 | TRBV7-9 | TGTGCCAGCAGCTTCGCACATCAAGAGACCCAGTACTTC | CASSFAHQETQYF
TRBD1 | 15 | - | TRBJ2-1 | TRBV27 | TGTGCCAGCAGTCCCAGGGGGATAGTCTACAATGAGCAGTTCTTC | CASSPRGIVYNEQFF
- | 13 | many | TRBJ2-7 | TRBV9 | TGTGCCAGCAACCTCGGGGCAGGGGACGAGCAGTACTTC | CASNLGAGDEQYF
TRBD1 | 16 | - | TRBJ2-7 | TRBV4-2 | TGTGCCAGCAGCCGGGGCCAAGGACAGGGTGGTTACGAGCAGTACTTC | CASSRGQGQGGYEQYF
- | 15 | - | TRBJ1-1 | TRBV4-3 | TGCGCCAGCAGCCAGGGGGACATGCTTTTTTCTGAAGCTTTCTTT | CASSQGDMLFSEAFF
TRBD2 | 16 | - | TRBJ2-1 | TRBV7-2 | TGTGCCAGCAGCTTAATGGCCCCTAGCGGGGGGTCTCTGCAGTTCTTC | CASSLMAPSGGSLQFF
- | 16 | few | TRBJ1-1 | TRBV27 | TGTGCCAGCAGTTTTCGACAGGCCTACTCTTTCACTGAAGCTTTCTTT | CASSFRQAYSFTEAFF
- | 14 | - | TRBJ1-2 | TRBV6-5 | TGTGCCAGCGGGACTTCGGGACCTAACTATGGCTACACCTTC | CASGTSGPNYGYTF
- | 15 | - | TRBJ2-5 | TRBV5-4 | TGTGCCAGCAGCCTTACCGGACAGCTCCAAGAGACCCAGTACTTC | CASSLTGQLQETQYF
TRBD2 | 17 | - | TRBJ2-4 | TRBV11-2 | TGTGCCAGCAGCAAACCGGGACTAGCGGGAGGGGGTGTCATTCAGTACTTC | CASSKPGLAGGGVIQYF
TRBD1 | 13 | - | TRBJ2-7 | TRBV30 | TGTGCCTGGGGTCCCGGGACAGCATACGAGCAGTACTTC | CAWGPGTAYEQYF
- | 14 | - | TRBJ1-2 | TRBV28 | TGTGCCAGCAGCGGAGGATACCTACTTTATGGCTACACCTTC | CASSGGYLLYGYTF
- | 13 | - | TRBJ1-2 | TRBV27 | TGTGCCAGCAGTAATCCCAGGGAACATGGCTACACCTTC | CASSNPREHGYTF
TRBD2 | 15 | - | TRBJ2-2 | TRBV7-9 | TGTGCCAGCAGCCAGACTAGCGGAGACACCGGGGAGCTGTTTTTT | CASSQTSGDTGELFF
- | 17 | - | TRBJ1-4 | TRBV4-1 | TGCGCCAGCAGCCTTTCTTTTGAGGGACAACTCGCGGGAAAACTGTTTTTT | CASSLSFEGQLAGKLFF
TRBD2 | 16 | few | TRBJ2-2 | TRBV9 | TGTGCCAGCAGCGTCGGACTAGCGGCGAACACCGGGGAGCTGTTTTTT | CASSVGLAANTGELFF
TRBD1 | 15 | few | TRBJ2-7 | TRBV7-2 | TGTGCCAGCAGCCTTAAGACAGGGGGGATAGGGGAGCAGTACTTC | CASSLKTGGIGEQYF
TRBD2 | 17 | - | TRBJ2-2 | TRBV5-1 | TGCGCCAGCAGCGTAGGACTAGCGGGAGGGTACACCGGGGAGCTGTTTTTT | CASSVGLAGGYTGELFF
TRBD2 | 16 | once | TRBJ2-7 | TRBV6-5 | TGTGCCAGCAGTTACTCTAGCGGGGGACTCACCTACGAGCAGTACTTC | CASSYSSGGLTYEQYF
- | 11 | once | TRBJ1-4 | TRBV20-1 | TGCAGTTGCAGGTGGGATGAAAAACTGTTTTTT | CSCRWDEKLFF
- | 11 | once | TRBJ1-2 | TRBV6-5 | TGTGCCAGCAGTTACCGCGTGAGCTACACCTTC | CASSYRVSYTF
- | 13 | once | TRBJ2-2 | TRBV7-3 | TGTGCCAGCAGTCGAGGCGGGACCGGGGAGCTGTTTTTT | CASSRGGTGELFF
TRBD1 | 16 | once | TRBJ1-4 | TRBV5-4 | TGTGCCAGCAGCCTAGGGGGCGGTATCGGTGATGAAAAACTGTTTTTT | CASSLGGGIGDEKLFF
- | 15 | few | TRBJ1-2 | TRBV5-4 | TGTGCCAGCAGACAGGCCGGCCGCCTAGGCTATGGCTACACCTTC | CASRQAGRLGYGYTF
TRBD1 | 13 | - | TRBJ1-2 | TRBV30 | TGTGCCTGGAGTGATGCCAGGGGGCGGGGCTACACCTTC | CAWSDARGRGYTF
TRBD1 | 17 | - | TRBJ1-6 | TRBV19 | TGTGCCAGTAGTATAGGCTGGGGGGACAGCCTAAGTTCACCCCTCCACTTT | CASSIGWGDSLSSPLHF
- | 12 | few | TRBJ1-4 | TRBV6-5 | TGTGCCAGCAGCGCGTCCGGTGAAAAACTGTTTTTT | CASSASGEKLFF
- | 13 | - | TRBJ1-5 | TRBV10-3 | TGTGCCATCAGTGGGGGGGACAATCAGCCCCAGCATTTT | CAISGGDNQPQHF
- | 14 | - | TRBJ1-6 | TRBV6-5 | TGTGCCAGCAGTTACCCGGGGGGAAATTCACCCCTCCACTTT | CASSYPGGNSPLHF
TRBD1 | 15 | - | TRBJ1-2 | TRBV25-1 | TGTGCCAGCAGTGCCTGGTCAGGACAGGGCCGGGGCTACACCTTC | CASSAWSGQGRGYTF
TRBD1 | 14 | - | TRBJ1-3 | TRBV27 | TGTGCCAGCAGGTCGACAGGGATCGGAAACACCATATATTTT | CASRSTGIGNTIYF
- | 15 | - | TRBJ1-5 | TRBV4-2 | TGTGCCAGCAGCCAAGAACAGGGACGGAATCAGCCCCAGCATTTT | CASSQEQGRNQPQHF
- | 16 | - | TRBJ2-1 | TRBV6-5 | TGTGCCAGCAGTTACTCGAAACCCCGTCTCGCAAGCGAGCAGTTCTTC | CASSYSKPRLASEQFF
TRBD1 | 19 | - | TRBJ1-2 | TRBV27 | TGTGCCAGCAGTTCAAGGCAGGAGACCGGGATGACAGGGTACTATGGCTACACCTTC | CASSSRQETGMTGYYGYTF
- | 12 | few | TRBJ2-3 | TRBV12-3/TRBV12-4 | TGTGCCAGCCTTCGGCTTGGAGGCCCGCAGTATTTT | CASLRLGGPQYF
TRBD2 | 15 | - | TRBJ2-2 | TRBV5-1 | TGCGCCAGCAGCTTCACGGGGGGTGGCACCGGGGAGCTGTTTTTT | CASSFTGGGTGELFF
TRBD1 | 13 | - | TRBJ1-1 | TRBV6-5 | TGTGCCAGCAGACAGGGGGCGCGGACTGAAGCTTTCTTT | CASRQGARTEAFF
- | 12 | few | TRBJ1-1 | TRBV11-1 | TGTGCCAGCGGGGGGACGCGGACTGAAGCTTTCTTT | CASGGTRTEAFF
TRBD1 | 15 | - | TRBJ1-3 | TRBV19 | TGTGCCAGCACCCCAGGGGGGAGCTCTGGAAACACCATATATTTT | CASTPGGSSGNTIYF
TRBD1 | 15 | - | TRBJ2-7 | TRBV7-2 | TGTGCCAGCAGCCGGGACAGGGAGTCTCTCTACGAGCAGTACTTC | CASSRDRESLYEQYF
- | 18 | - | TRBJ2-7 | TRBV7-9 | TGTGCCAGCAGCGGGGGTAGGGTGCGGGACCTCCGGGTCTACGAGCAGTACTTC | CASSGGRVRDLRVYEQYF